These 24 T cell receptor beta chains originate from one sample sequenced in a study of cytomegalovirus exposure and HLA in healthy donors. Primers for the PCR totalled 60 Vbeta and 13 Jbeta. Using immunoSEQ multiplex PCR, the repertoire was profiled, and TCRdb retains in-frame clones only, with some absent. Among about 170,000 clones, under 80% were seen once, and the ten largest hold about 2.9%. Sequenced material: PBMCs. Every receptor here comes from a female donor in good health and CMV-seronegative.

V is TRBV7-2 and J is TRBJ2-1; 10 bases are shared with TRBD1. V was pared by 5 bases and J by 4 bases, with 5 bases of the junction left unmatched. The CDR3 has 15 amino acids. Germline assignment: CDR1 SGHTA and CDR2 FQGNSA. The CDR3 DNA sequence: TGTGCCAGCAGCGCACGACAGGGGGCTTACAATGAGCAGTTCTTC. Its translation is CASSARQGAYNEQFF.

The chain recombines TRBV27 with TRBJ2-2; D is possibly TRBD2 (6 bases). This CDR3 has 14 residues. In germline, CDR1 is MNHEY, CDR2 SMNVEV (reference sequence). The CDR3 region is CATSGEEGAGELFF. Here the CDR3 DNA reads TGTGCAACCTCGGGGGAGGAAGGGGCCGGGGAGCTGTTTTTT.

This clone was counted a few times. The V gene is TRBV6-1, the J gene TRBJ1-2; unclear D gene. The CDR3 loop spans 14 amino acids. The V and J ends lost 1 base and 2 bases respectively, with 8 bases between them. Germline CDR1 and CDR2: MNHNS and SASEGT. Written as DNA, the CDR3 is TGTGCCAGCAGTGAAGGGGAGTTAAACTATGGCTACACCTTC. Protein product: CASSEGELNYGYTF.

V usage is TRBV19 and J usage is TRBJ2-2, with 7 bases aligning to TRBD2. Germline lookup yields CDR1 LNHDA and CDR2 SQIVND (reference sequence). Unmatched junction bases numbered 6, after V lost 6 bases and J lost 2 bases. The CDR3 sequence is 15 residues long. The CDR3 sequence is CASSHGRANTGELFF. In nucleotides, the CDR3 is TGTGCCAGTAGCCATGGGAGGGCTAACACCGGGGAGCTGTTTTTT.

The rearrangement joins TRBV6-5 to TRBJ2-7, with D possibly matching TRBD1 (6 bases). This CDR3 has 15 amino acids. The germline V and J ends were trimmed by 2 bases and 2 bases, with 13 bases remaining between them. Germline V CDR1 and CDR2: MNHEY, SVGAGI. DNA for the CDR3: TGTGCCAGCAGTTACCAAGAGGGGGTGACCTACGAGCAGTACTTC. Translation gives CASSYQEGVTYEQYF.

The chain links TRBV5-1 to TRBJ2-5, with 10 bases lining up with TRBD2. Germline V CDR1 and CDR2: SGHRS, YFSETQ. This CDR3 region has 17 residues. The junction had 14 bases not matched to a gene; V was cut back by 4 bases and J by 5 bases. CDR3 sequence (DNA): TGCGCCAGCAGCCCCGGCCCAGGAGCGGGAGGGTCTGAGACCCAGTACTTC. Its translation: CASSPGPGAGGSETQYF. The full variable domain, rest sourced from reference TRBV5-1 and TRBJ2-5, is KAGVTQTPRYLIKTRGQQVTLSCSPISGHRSVSWYQQTPGQGLQFLFEYFSETQRNKGNFPGRFSGRQFSNSRSEMNVSTLELGDSALYLCASSPGPGAGGSETQYFGPGTRLLVL.

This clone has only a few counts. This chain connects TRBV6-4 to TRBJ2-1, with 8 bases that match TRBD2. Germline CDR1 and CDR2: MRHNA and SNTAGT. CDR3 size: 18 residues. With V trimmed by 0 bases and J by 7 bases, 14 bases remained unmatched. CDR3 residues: CASSDSALTSGGRNEQFF. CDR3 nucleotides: TGTGCCAGCAGTGACTCGGCCCTCACTAGCGGAGGAAGGAATGAGCAGTTCTTC.

In nucleotides, the CDR3 is TGTGCCAGCAGCTTCGGGACAGGTAGCACAGATACGCAGTATTTT. The encoded protein is CASSFGTGSTDTQYF. The chain recombines TRBV7-9 with TRBJ2-3; 8 nucleotides agree with TRBD1. CDR3 size: 15 residues. The germline gives CDR1 SEHNR, CDR2 FQNEAQ (reference sequence). V lost 3 bases, J lost 0 bases, and 2 bases stayed unmatched.

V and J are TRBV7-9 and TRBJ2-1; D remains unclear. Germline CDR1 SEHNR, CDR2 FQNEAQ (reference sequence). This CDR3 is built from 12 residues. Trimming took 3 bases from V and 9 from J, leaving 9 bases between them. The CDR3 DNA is TGTGCCAGCAGCTTCAGCGCGGCTGAGCAGTTCTTC. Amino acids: CASSFSAAEQFF.

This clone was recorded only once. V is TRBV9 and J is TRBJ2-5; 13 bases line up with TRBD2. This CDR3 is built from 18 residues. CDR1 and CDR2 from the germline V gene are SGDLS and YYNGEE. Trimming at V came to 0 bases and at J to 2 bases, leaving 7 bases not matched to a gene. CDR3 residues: CASSVDTSGGAWQETQYF. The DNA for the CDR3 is TGTGCCAGCAGCGTAGACACTAGCGGGGGGGCCTGGCAAGAGACCCAGTACTTC.

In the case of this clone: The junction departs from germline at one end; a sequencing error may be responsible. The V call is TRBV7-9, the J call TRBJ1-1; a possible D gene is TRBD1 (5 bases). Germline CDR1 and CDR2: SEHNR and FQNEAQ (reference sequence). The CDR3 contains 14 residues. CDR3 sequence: CSSSLGTLNTEAFF. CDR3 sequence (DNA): TGTTCCAGCAGCTTAGGGACTTTGAACACTGAAGCTTTCTTT.

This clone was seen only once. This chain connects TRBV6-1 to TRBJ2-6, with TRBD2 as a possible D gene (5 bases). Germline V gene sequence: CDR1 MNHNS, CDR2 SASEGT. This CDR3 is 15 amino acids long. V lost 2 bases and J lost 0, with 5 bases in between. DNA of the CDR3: TGTGCCAGCAGTGAACGGGGCTCTGGGGCCAACGTCCTGACTTTC. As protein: CASSERGSGANVLTF.

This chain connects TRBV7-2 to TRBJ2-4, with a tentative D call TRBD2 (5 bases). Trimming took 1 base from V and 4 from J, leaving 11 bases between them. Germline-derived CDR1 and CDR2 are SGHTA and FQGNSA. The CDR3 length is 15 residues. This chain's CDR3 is CASSLGGGFKNIQYF. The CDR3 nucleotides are TGTGCCAGCAGCTTAGGCGGAGGCTTTAAAAACATTCAGTACTTC.

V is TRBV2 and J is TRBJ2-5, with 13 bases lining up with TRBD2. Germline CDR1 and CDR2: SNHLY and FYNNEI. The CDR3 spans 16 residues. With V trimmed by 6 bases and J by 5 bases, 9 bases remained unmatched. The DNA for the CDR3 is TGTGCCAGCAGGGACCGACTAGCGGGGGGCAGGGAGACCCAGTACTTC. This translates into CASRDRLAGGRETQYF.

The CDR3 region has the DNA TGTGCCAGCAGCTTGCCCACCGGGGACAGGGAGGTTGGCTACACCTTC. As protein: CASSLPTGDREVGYTF. The V and J genes are TRBV5-4 and TRBJ1-2; 9 bases are shared with TRBD1. The CDR3 totals 16 residues. Germline CDR1 is SGHNT and CDR2 is YYREEE (reference sequence). V shed 1 base, J shed 7 bases, and the junction held 11 bases outside the gene matches.

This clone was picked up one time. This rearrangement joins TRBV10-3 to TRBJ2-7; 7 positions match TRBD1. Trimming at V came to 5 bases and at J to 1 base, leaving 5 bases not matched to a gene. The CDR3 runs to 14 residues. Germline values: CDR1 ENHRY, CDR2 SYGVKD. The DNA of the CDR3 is TGTGCCATCAGTCGGGACAGAGTTTCCTACGAGCAGTACTTC. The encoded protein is CAISRDRVSYEQYF.

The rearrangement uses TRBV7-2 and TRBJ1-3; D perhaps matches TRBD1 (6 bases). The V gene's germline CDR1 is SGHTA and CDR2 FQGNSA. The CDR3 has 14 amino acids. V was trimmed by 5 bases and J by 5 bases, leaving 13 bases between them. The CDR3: CASSAQGARNTIYF. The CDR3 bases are TGTGCCAGCAGCGCACAGGGTGCCCGAAACACCATATATTTT.

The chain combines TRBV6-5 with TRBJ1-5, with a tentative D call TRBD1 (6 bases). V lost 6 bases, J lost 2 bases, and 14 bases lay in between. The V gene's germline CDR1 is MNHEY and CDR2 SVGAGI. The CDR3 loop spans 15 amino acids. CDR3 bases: TGTGCCAGCAGCAGAAACAGGGAAGGCAATCAGCCCCAGCATTTT. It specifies CASSRNREGNQPQHF.

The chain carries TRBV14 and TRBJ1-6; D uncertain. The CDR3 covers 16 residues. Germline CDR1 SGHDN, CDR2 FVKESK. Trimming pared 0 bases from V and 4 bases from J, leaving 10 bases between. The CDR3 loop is CASSQDPGIYNSPLHF. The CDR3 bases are TGTGCCAGCAGCCAAGATCCGGGGATATATAATTCACCCCTCCACTTT.

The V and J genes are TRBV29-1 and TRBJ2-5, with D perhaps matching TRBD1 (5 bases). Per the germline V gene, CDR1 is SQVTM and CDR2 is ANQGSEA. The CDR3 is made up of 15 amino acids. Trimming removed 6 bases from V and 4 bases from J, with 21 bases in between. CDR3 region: CSVDATGGRRETQYF. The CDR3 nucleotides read TGCAGCGTCGATGCCACAGGCGGCAGGCGAGAGACCCAGTACTTC.

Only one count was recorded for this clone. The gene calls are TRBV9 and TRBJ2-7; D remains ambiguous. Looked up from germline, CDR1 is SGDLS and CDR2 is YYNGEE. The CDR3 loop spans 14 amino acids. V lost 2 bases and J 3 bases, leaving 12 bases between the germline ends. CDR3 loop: CASSVSDWNYEQYF. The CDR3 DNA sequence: TGTGCCAGCAGCGTCTCTGACTGGAACTACGAGCAGTACTTC. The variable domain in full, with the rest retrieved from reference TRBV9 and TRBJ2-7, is DSGVTQTPKHLITATGQRVTLRCSPRSGDLSVYWYQQSLDQGLQFLIQYYNGEERAKGNILERFSAQQFPDLHSELNLSSLELGDSALYFCASSVSDWNYEQYFGPGTRLTVT.

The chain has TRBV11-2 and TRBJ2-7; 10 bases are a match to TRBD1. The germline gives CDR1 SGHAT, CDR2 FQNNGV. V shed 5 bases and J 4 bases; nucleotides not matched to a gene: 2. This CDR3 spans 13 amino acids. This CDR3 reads CASSGTGVYEQYF. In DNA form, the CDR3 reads TGTGCCAGCAGCGGGACAGGGGTATACGAGCAGTACTTC.

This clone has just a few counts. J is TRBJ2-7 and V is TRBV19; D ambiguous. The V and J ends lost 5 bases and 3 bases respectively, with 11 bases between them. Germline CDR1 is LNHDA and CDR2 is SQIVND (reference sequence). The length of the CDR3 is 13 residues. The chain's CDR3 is CASSQTPSYEQYF. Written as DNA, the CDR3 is TGTGCCAGTAGTCAGACTCCCAGCTACGAGCAGTACTTC.

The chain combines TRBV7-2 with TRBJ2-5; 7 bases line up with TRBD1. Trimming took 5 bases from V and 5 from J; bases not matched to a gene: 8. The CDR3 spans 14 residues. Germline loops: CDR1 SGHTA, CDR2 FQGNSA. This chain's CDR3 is CASSPGGRRETQYF. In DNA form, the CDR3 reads TGTGCCAGCAGCCCAGGGGGTAGGCGGGAGACCCAGTACTTC.